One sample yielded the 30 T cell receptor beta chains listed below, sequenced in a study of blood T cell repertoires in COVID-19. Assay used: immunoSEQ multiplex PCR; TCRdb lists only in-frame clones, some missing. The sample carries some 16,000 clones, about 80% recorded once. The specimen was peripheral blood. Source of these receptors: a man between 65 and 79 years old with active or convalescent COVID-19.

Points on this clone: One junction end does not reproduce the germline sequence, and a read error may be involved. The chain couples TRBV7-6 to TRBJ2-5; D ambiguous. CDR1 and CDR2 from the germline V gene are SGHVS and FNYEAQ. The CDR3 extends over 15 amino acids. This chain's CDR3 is CASSLFTPDGETQYF. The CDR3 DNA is TGTGCCAGCAGCTTATTCACCCCCGATGGAGAGACTCAGTACTTC. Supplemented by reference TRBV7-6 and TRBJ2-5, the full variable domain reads GAGVSQSPRYKVTKRGQDVALRCDPISGHVSLYWYRQALGQGPEFLTYFNYEAQQDKSGLPNDRFSAERPEGSISTLTIQRTEQRDSAMYRCASSLFTPDGETQYFGPGTRLLVL.

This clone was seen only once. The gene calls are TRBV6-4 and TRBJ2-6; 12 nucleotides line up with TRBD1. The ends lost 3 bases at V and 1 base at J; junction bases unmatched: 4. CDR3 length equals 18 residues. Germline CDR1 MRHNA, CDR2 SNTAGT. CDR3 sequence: CASSEGQGAASGANVLTF. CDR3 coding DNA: TGTGCCAGCAGTGAGGGACAGGGGGCCGCTTCTGGGGCCAACGTCCTGACTTTC.

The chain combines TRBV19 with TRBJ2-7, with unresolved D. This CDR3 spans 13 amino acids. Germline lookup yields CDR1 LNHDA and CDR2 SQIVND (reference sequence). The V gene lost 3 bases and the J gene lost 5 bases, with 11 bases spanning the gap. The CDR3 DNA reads TGTGCCAGTAGTATCCAGGTTTTCGACGAGCAGTACTTC. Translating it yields CASSIQVFDEQYF.

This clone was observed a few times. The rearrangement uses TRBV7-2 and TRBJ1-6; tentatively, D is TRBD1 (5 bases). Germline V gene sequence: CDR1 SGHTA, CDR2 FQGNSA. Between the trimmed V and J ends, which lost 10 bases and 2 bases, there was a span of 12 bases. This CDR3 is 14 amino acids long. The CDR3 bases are TGTGCCATCCAGACAGACACCTATAATTCACCCCTCCACTTT. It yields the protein CAIQTDTYNSPLHF. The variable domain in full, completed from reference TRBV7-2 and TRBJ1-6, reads GAGVSQSPSNKVTEKGKDVELRCDPISGHTALYWYRQSLGQGLEFLIYFQGNSAPDKSGLPSDRFSAERTGGSVSTLTIQRTQQEDSAVYLCAIQTDTYNSPLHFGNGTRLTVT.

CDR3 sequence reads: CASKRGGQREQFF. In nucleotides, the CDR3 is TGTGCCAGCAAACGGGGGGGCCAGAGAGAGCAGTTCTTC. V gene TRBV6-5 combines with J gene TRBJ2-1; 8 nucleotides align to TRBD2. CDR3 length: 13 residues. From germline, CDR1 is MNHEY and CDR2 SVGAGI. V lost 7 bases to trimming and J lost 10 bases; unmatched junction nucleotides: 9.

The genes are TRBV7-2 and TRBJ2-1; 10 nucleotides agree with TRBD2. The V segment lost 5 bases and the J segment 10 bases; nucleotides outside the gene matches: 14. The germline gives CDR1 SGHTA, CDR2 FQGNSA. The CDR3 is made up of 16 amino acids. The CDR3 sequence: CASSVIYSGGNREQFF. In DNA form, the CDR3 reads TGTGCCAGCAGCGTTATCTATAGCGGGGGGAACCGCGAGCAGTTCTTC. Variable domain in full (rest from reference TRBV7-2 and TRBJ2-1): GAGVSQSPSNKVTEKGKDVELRCDPISGHTALYWYRQSLGQGLEFLIYFQGNSAPDKSGLPSDRFSAERTGGSVSTLTIQRTQQEDSAVYLCASSVIYSGGNREQFFGPGTRLTVL.

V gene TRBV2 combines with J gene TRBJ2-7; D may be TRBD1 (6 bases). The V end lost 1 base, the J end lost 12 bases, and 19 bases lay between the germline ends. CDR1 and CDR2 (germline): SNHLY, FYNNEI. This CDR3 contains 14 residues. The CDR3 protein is CASSEGDIGANRYF. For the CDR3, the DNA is TGTGCCAGCAGTGAAGGGGACATAGGGGCGAACCGGTACTTC.

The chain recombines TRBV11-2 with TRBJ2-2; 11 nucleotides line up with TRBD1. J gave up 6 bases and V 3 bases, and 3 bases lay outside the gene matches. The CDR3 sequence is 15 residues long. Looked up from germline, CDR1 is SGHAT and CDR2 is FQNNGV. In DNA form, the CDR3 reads TGTGCCAGCAGCTTTGGGACAGGGGGTTCCGGGGAGCTGTTTTTT. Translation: CASSFGTGGSGELFF. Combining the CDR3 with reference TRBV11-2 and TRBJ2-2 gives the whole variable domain EAGVAQSPRYKIIEKRQSVAFWCNPISGHATLYWYQQILGQGPKLLIQFQNNGVVDDSQLPKDRFSAERLKGVDSTLKIQPAKLEDSAVYLCASSFGTGGSGELFFGEGSRLTVL.

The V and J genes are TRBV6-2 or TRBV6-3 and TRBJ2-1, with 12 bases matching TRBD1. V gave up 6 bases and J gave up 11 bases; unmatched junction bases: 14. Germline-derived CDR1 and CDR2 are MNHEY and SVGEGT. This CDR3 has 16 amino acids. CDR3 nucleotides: TGTGCCAGCAGCCGGGGACAGGGGGCTCCTAGCGGGCAGCAGTTCTTC. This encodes CASSRGQGAPSGQQFF.

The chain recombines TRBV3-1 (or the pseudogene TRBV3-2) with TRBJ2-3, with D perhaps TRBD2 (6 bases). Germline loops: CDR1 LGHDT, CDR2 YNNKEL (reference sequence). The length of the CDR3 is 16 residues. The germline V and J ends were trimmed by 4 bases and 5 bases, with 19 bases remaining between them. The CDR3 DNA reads TGTGCCAGCAGCCCATCTTACCGGGGAGGCGGAGATACGCAGTATTTT. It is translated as CASSPSYRGGGDTQYF.

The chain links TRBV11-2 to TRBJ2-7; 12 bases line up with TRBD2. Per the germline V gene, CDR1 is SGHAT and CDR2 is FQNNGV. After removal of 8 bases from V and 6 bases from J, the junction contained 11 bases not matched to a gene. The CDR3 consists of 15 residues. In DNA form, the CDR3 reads TGTGCCAGCGAAACCCCAGCGGGACTAGCGGGCGAGCAGTACTTC. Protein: CASETPAGLAGEQYF.

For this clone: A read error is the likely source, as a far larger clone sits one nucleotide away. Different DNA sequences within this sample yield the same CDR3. CDR3 sequence (DNA): TGCAGCGTTCAAGGACAGGGGAACACCGGGGAGCTGTTTTTT. This encodes CSVQGQGNTGELFF. V is TRBV29-1 and J is TRBJ2-2; 8 positions match TRBD1. This CDR3 contains 14 residues. Looked up from germline, CDR1 is SQVTM and CDR2 is ANQGSEA. J gave up 1 base and V 5 bases, and 3 bases lay outside the gene matches.

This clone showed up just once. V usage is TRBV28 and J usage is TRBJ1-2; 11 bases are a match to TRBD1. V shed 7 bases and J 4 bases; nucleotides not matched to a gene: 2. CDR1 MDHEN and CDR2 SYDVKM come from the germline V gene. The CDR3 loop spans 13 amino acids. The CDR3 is CASTGTGGYGYTF. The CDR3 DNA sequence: TGTGCCAGCACCGGGACAGGGGGCTATGGCTACACCTTC.

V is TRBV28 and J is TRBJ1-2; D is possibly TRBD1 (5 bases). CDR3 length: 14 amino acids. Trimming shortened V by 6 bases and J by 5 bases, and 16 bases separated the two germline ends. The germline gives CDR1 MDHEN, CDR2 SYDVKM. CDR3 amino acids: CASSLPPGHYGYTF. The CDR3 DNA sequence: TGTGCCAGCAGCCTCCCCCCAGGGCATTATGGCTACACCTTC.

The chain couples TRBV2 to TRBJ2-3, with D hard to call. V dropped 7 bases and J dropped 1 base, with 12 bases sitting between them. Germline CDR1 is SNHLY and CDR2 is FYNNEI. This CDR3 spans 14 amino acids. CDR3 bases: TGTGCCAGCAACGGCGGTATTCGCACAGATACGCAGTATTTT. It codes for CASNGGIRTDTQYF.

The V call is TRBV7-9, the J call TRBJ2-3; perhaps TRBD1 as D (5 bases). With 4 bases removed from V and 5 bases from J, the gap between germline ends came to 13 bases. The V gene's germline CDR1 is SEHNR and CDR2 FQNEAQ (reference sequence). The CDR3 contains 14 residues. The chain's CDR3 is CASSSMGRGDTQYF. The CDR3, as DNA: TGTGCCAGCAGCTCTATGGGGCGCGGAGATACGCAGTATTTT.

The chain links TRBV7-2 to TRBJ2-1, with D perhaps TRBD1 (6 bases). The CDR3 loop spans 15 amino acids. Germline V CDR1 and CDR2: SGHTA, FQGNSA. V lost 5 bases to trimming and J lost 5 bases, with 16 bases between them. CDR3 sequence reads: CASSTSGTNHNEQFF. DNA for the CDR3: TGTGCCAGCAGCACGTCCGGGACAAACCACAATGAGCAGTTCTTC.

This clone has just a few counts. The CDR3 DNA is TGTGCCAGCAGTGACGGGTCAGGGAGGGTAGCAAAACTGTTTTTT. It specifies CASSDGSGRVAKLFF. The V and J genes are TRBV25-1 and TRBJ1-4, with a possible D match to TRBD1 (5 bases). Germline V gene sequence: CDR1 MGHDK, CDR2 SYGVNS. Trimming left V 3 bases short and J 10 bases short, with 18 bases between. This CDR3 region has 15 residues.

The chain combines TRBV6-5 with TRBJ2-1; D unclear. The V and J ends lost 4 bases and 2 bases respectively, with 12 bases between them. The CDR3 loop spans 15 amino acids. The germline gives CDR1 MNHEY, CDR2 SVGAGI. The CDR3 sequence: CASSSPGGPYNEQFF. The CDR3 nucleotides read TGTGCCAGCAGTTCCCCCGGCGGTCCCTACAATGAGCAGTTCTTC.

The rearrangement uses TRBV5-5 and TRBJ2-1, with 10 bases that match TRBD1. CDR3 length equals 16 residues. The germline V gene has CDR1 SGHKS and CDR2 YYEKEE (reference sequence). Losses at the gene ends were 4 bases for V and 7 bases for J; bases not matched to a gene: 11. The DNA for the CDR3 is TGTGCCAGCAGCCCCCCGACAGGGGGCGCGTGGAATGAGCAGTTCTTC. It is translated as CASSPPTGGAWNEQFF.

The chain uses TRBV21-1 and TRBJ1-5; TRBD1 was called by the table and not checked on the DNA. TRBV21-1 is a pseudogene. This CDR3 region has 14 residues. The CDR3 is CASSPQVSNQPQHF. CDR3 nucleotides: TGTGCCAGCAGCCCACAGGTTAGCAATCAGCCCCAGCATTTT.

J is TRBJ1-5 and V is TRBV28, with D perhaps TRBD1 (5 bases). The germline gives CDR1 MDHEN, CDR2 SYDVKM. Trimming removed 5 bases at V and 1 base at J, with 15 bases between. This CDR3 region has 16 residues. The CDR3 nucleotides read TGTGCCAGCAGTCCTCAGGGTAGGGGAAGCAATCAGCCCCAGCATTTT. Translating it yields CASSPQGRGSNQPQHF.

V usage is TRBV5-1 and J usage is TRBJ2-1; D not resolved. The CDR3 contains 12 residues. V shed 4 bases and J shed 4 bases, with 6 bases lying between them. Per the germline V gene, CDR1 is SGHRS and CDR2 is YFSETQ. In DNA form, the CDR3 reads TGCGCCAGCAGCGAACAGTACAATGAGCAGTTCTTC. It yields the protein CASSEQYNEQFF.

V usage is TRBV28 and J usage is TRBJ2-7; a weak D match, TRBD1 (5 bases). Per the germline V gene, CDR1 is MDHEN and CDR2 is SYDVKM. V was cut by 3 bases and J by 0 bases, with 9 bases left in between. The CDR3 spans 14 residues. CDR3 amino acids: CASSLRQGSYEQYF. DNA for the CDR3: TGTGCCAGCAGTTTGAGGCAGGGCTCCTACGAGCAGTACTTC. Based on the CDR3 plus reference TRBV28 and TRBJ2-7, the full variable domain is DVKVTQSSRYLVKRTGEKVFLECVQDMDHENMFWYRQDPGLGLRLIYFSYDVKMKEKGDIPEGYSVSREKKERFSLILESASTNQTSMYLCASSLRQGSYEQYFGPGTRLTVT.

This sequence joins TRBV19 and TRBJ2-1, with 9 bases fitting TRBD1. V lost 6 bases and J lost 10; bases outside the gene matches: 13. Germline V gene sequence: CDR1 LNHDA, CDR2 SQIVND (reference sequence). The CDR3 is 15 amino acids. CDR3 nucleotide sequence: TGTGCCAGTAGCACCCGGGACAGGGCCTCCGACGAGCAGTTCTTC. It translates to CASSTRDRASDEQFF.

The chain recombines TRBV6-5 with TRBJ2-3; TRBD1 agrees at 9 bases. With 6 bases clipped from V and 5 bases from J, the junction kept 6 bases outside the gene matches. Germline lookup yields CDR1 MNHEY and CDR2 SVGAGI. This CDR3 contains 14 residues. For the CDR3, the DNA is TGTGCCAGCAGGGCCCGGACAGGGGTAGATACGCAGTATTTT. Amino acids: CASRARTGVDTQYF.

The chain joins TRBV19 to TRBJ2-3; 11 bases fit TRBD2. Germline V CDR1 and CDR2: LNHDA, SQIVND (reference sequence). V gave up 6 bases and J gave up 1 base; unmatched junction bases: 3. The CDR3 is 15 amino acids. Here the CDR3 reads CASRALAGGTDTQYF. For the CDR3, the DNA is TGTGCCAGTAGGGCACTAGCGGGGGGCACAGATACGCAGTATTTT.

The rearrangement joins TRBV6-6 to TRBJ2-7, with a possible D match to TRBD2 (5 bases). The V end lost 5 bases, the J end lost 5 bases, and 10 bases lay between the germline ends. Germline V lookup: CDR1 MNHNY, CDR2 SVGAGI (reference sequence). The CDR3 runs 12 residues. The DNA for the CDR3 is TGTGCCAGCAGTCCAGCGGCGCACGAGCAGTACTTC. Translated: CASSPAAHEQYF.

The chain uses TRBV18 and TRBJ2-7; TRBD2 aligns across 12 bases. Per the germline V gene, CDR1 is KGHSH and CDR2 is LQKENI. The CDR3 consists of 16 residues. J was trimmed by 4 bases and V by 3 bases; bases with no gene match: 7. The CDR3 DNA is TGTGCCAGCTCACCCCCGACTAGCGGGGGACGGTACGAGCAGTACTTC. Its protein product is CASSPPTSGGRYEQYF.

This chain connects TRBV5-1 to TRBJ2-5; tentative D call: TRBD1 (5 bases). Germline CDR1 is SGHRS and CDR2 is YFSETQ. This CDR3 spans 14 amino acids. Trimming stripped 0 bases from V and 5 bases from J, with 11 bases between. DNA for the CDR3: TGCGCCAGCAGCTTGGAGGGCAGGGCCGAGACCCAGTACTTC. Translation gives CASSLEGRAETQYF.